These 9 T cell receptor beta chains came from one sample sequenced in a study of shared clonotypes between healthy human individuals (dated by TCRdb to the early 2020s). Libraries came from the immunoSEQ multiplex PCR assay. TCRdb stores this immuneACCESS table with in-frame sequences only. Part of the clones is absent; in the studies checked, under half of the shortfall reflects unresolved V genes, and no reason is known for the rest. This sample comprises 470,000 or so clones, about 84% of them detected only once. The top ten clones comprise 12% of the sample. Sequenced sample: PBMCs. The receptors come from a middle-aged woman in good health. Some clones in this sample may be carry-over from other donors' samples.

This clone occurred once. This sequence joins TRBV6-1 and TRBJ2-7, with D possibly TRBD2 on 6 matching bases. CDR3 length: 13 amino acids. The germline V and J ends were trimmed by 6 bases and 6 bases, with 15 bases remaining between them. The V gene's germline CDR1 is MNHNS and CDR2 SASEGT. The chain's CDR3 is CASSGSSAIEQYF. CDR3 DNA sequence: TGTGCCAGCAGCGGGAGTAGCGCGATCGAGCAGTACTTC.

This clone has a single count. The chain links TRBV19 to TRBJ2-1; D not certain. The CDR3 covers 11 residues. With 5 bases removed from V and 13 bases from J, the gap between germline ends came to 12 bases. The germline V gene has CDR1 LNHDA and CDR2 SQIVND (reference sequence). CDR3 bases: TGTGCCAGTAGTTACGGCCAAGGTCAGTTCTTC. Its protein product is CASSYGQGQFF.

This clone was seen once. This CDR3 is CASSPGSPGNVLTF. CDR3 coding DNA: TGCGCCAGCAGCCCAGGCTCCCCAGGCAACGTCCTGACTTTC. This chain connects TRBV5-1 to TRBJ2-6; D unclear. This CDR3 region has 14 residues. Germline V lookup: CDR1 SGHRS, CDR2 YFSETQ. The V end lost 4 bases, the J end lost 9 bases, and 14 bases lay between the germline ends.

Comment on this clone: This probably arose from a read error, given a far larger clone one base away. This sample includes further DNA sequences coding for the same CDR3. The rearrangement joins TRBV29-1 to TRBJ2-7; 8 nucleotides match TRBD1. The CDR3 covers 16 residues. CDR1 is SQVTM, CDR2 ANQGSEA, per germline. V lost 1 base to trimming and J lost 0 bases; unmatched junction nucleotides: 8. The CDR3 is CSVEAPGTGGSYEQYF. CDR3 coding DNA: TGCAGCGTTGAAGCACCGGGCACAGGGGGCTCCTACGAGCAGTACTTC.

The chain has TRBV30 and TRBJ1-2; the match to TRBD1 covers 10 bases. This CDR3 is built from 15 residues. V dropped 0 bases and J dropped 4; count of bases not matched to a gene: 5. Germline V gene lookup returns CDR1 GTSNPN and CDR2 SVGIG (reference sequence). CDR3 in amino acids: CAWSVGQGDIYGYTF. In DNA form, the CDR3 reads TGTGCCTGGAGTGTTGGACAGGGGGATATCTATGGCTACACCTTC.

The chain couples TRBV5-1 to TRBJ2-1; 13 nucleotides align to TRBD2. The length of the CDR3 is 16 residues. V was pared by 3 bases and J by 6 bases, with 6 bases of the junction left unmatched. Germline-derived CDR1 and CDR2 are SGHRS and YFSETQ. The CDR3 loop reads CASSWTSGSLGNEQFF. CDR3 bases: TGCGCCAGCAGCTGGACTAGCGGGAGCCTGGGCAATGAGCAGTTCTTC.

This clone was observed a few times. This sequence joins TRBV11-2 and TRBJ2-7; TRBD1 or TRBD2 may be the D gene (7 bases each). Germline-derived CDR1 and CDR2 are SGHAT and FQNNGV. The V end lost 5 bases, the J end lost 1 base, and 15 bases lay between the germline ends. The length of the CDR3 is 15 residues. The CDR3 DNA reads TGTGCCAGCAGCCGGGGGGCAGGGGGGTCCTACGAGCAGTACTTC. Residues: CASSRGAGGSYEQYF.

For this clone: The CDR3 does not end in the conserved phenylalanine or tryptophan, so this is likely a read error. This chain joins TRBV30 and TRBJ1-5, with D possibly being TRBD1 (5 bases). Germline loops: CDR1 GTSNPN, CDR2 SVGIG (reference sequence). The CDR3 covers 14 residues. The CDR3 coding sequence is TGTGCCTGGAGTGTCACGGGGGGTAATAAGCCACAGCATCTT. Translating it yields CAWSVTGGNKPQHL.

This clone appeared once. V and J are TRBV5-1 and TRBJ1-5; tentatively, D is TRBD1 (5 bases). The CDR3 is 16 amino acids. From germline, CDR1 is SGHRS and CDR2 YFSETQ. Trimming pared 4 bases from V and 2 bases from J, leaving 16 bases between. CDR3 nucleotides: TGCGCCAGCAGCGCCGGGGGAGACCTAGGCAATCAGCCCCAGCATTTT. Translated, it gives CASSAGGDLGNQPQHF.